These 8 T cell receptor beta chains came from one sample sequenced in a study of blood T cell repertoires in COVID-19 (TCRdb year 2020). The library came from the immunoSEQ multiplex PCR assay. Here the immuneACCESS table is served through TCRdb, limited to in-frame sequences with V and J called. Missing clones are a known gap in these copies; in checked studies unresolved V genes cover under half, and the rest lacks a known reason. The sample has about 340,000 clones on record, 65% to 90% of them singletons. The biggest ten clones account for approximately 4.4% of the sample. Sample: PBMCs or T cells enriched from blood (not recorded which). These receptors all stem from a woman between 35 and 50 years old with acute COVID-19.

The chain couples TRBV5-5 to TRBJ1-1, with D hard to call. Germline V CDR1 and CDR2: SGHKS, YYEKEE (reference sequence). Trimming took off 0 bases at V and 6 bases at J, with 18 bases between the two ends. The CDR3 sequence is 16 residues long. As DNA, the CDR3 is TGTGCCAGCAGCTTGGACCTAATTGAGCGGTCGGCTGAAGCTTTCTTT. It translates to CASSLDLIERSAEAFF.

This clone has just a few counts. The V gene is TRBV28, the J gene TRBJ1-1, with D perhaps TRBD1 (6 bases). This CDR3 contains 14 residues. Deletions cut 2 bases from V and 3 bases from J, with 10 bases between. From germline, CDR1 is MDHEN and CDR2 SYDVKM. CDR3 sequence: CASSLLDRYTEAFF. The CDR3 DNA reads as TGTGCCAGCAGTTTACTCGACAGGTACACTGAAGCTTTCTTT.

The CDR3 DNA follows: TGTGCCAGCAGCTTTGGGCAGGGTGCTGGCTACACCTTC. Protein product: CASSFGQGAGYTF. The J gene is TRBJ1-2, the V gene TRBV11-2; TRBD1 is a possible D gene (5 bases). Germline CDR1 reads SGHAT; CDR2 reads FQNNGV. Trimming pared 3 bases from V and 7 bases from J, leaving 12 bases between. CDR3 length: 13 amino acids.

This chain joins TRBV2 and TRBJ1-2; D gene uncertain. V lost 2 bases, J lost 5 bases, and 12 bases lay in between. Germline assignment: CDR1 SNHLY and CDR2 FYNNEI. There are 14 residues in the CDR3. The CDR3 is CASSEFGGIYGYTF. DNA for the CDR3: TGTGCCAGCAGTGAATTCGGCGGAATTTATGGCTACACCTTC.

The gene calls are TRBV7-2 and TRBJ1-1, with TRBD1 matching over 9 bases. The CDR3 consists of 15 residues. The ends lost 5 bases at V and 1 base at J; junction bases unmatched: 5. In germline, CDR1 is SGHTA, CDR2 FQGNSA. The CDR3 region is CASSPPGQGNTEAFF. The CDR3 bases are TGTGCCAGCAGCCCGCCGGGACAGGGGAACACTGAAGCTTTCTTT.

The chain recombines TRBV9 with TRBJ2-1, with D tentatively TRBD2 (7 bases). This CDR3 comprises 15 residues. Trimming took 2 bases from V and 7 from J, leaving 16 bases between them. CDR1 SGDLS and CDR2 YYNGEE come from the germline V gene. For the CDR3, the DNA is TGTGCCAGCAGCGTCCGTGGGGGGGGCGGTAATGAGCAGTTCTTC. Translated: CASSVRGGGGNEQFF.

CDR3 DNA: TGTGCCAGCAGCTTTCTCCAGGGCTCCTACGAGCAGTACTTC. Translation gives CASSFLQGSYEQYF. V usage is TRBV11-2 and J usage is TRBJ2-7, with D possibly matching TRBD1 (5 bases). The CDR3 totals 14 residues. From germline, CDR1 is SGHAT and CDR2 FQNNGV. Trimming shortened V by 3 bases and J by 0 bases, and 9 bases separated the two germline ends.

The chain couples TRBV24-1 to TRBJ2-1; 16 bases are shared with TRBD2. The germline CDR1 and CDR2 sequences are KGHDR and SFDVKD. The CDR3 totals 17 residues. V gave up 9 bases and J gave up 2 bases; unmatched junction bases: 6. CDR3 bases: TGTGCCACCCAAGGGACTAGCGGGAGGGCCGCCTACAATGAGCAGTTCTTC. Its protein product is CATQGTSGRAAYNEQFF.